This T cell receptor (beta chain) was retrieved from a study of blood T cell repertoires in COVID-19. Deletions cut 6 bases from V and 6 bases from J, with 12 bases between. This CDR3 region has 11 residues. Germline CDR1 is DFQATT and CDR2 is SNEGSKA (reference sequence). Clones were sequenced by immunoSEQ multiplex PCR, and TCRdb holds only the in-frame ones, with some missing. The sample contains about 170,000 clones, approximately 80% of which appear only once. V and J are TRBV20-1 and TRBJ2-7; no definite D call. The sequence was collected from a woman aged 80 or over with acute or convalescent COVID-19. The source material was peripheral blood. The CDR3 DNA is TGCAGTGCCGTAAACTTGCTCGAGCAGTACTTC. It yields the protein CSAVNLLEQYF.